These 17 T cell receptor beta chains were all obtained from the same sample, sequenced in a study of blood T cell repertoires in COVID-19. The assay was immunoSEQ multiplex PCR, and TCRdb's table has in-frame clones only and misses some. The sample shows about 260,000 clones, around 88% of them seen only once. The sequencing input was PBMCs or T cells enriched from blood (not recorded which). These receptors were collected from a woman in her thirties or forties with acute COVID-19.

This chain connects TRBV10-1 to TRBJ1-1; D ambiguous. The CDR3 runs to 14 residues. CDR1 and CDR2 (germline): WNHNN, SYGVQD (reference sequence). The V end was cut by 3 bases, the J end by 3 bases, with 11 bases between. The CDR3 coding sequence is TGCGCCAGCAGTGAAGGCCAGGATCACACTGAAGCTTTCTTT. This sequence encodes CASSEGQDHTEAFF.

This clone was observed a single time. V gene TRBV13 combines with J gene TRBJ2-3; D may be TRBD1 (6 bases). This CDR3 spans 13 amino acids. The germline V gene encodes CDR1 PRHDT and CDR2 FYEKMQ (reference sequence). The ends were cut back, 2 bases at V and 7 bases at J, with 10 bases in the middle. In nucleotides, the CDR3 is TGTGCCAGCAGCTTACAGGGGATATATACGCAGTATTTT. It encodes CASSLQGIYTQYF.

A few counts support this clone. The V gene is TRBV5-1, the J gene TRBJ1-1; D remains unclear. CDR1 and CDR2 (germline): SGHRS, YFSETQ. This CDR3 comprises 14 residues. The V and J ends lost 0 bases and 0 bases respectively, with 6 bases between them. CDR3 amino acids: CASSLEQMNTEAFF. The CDR3 bases are TGCGCCAGCAGCTTGGAACAGATGAACACTGAAGCTTTCTTT.

This chain uses TRBV20-1 with TRBJ1-1; D might be TRBD1 (6 bases). The germline V gene has CDR1 DFQATT and CDR2 SNEGSKA (reference sequence). The germline V and J ends were trimmed by 5 bases and 7 bases, with 8 bases remaining between them. This CDR3 is 10 amino acids long. The CDR3, as DNA: TGCAGTGCTCCCAGGGGTGAAGCTTTCTTT. This encodes CSAPRGEAFF.

V gene TRBV3-1 (or the pseudogene TRBV3-2) combines with J gene TRBJ2-2, with TRBD1 matching 7 bases. CDR1 LGHDT and CDR2 YNNKEL come from the germline V gene (reference sequence). The trim removed 4 bases at V and 2 bases at J, leaving 4 bases unmatched. The CDR3 consists of 15 residues. CDR3 in DNA: TGTGCCAGCAGCCTAGGACAGGTCAACACCGGGGAGCTGTTTTTT. Its translation is CASSLGQVNTGELFF.

The chain links TRBV5-3 to TRBJ2-1; 8 nucleotides align to TRBD1. TRBV5-3 qualifies as an ORF whose function is uncertain. The CDR3 length is 15 residues. With V trimmed by 0 bases and J by 5 bases, 4 bases remained unmatched. Here the CDR3 DNA reads TGTGCCAGAAGCTTGGCGGTGGACAGGGACAATGAGCAGTTCTTC. Translated, it gives CARSLAVDRDNEQFF.

This clone was seen more than once but under ten times. The chain is built from TRBV2 and TRBJ2-1; 7 bases align to TRBD1. CDR3 length: 13 amino acids. From germline, CDR1 is SNHLY and CDR2 FYNNEI. V lost 6 bases to trimming and J lost 3 bases; unmatched junction nucleotides: 2. This chain's CDR3 is CASRTGVYNEQFF. CDR3 coding DNA: TGTGCCAGCAGAACAGGGGTCTACAATGAGCAGTTCTTC.

The chain recombines TRBV19 with TRBJ1-6; a weak D match, TRBD1 (6 bases). CDR1 is LNHDA, CDR2 SQIVND, per germline (reference sequence). The V end lost 1 base, the J end lost 7 bases, and 17 bases lay between the germline ends. This CDR3 comprises 17 residues. The CDR3 protein is CASSIAPGGIGNSPLHF. The CDR3, as DNA: TGTGCCAGTAGTATAGCCCCGGGGGGCATTGGGAATTCACCCCTCCACTTT.

V and J are TRBV10-3 and TRBJ1-2; 7 bases agree with TRBD1. The germline V gene has CDR1 ENHRY and CDR2 SYGVKD. V lost 4 bases and J lost 4; bases outside the gene matches: 9. This CDR3 has 15 residues. CDR3 region: CAISVGDRAVYGYTF. The CDR3 nucleotides are TGTGCCATCAGTGTGGGTGACAGGGCCGTCTATGGCTACACCTTC.

The rearrangement uses TRBV19 and TRBJ2-5, with D possibly matching TRBD2 (5 bases). Looked up from germline, CDR1 is LNHDA and CDR2 is SQIVND (reference sequence). The ends were cut back, 5 bases at V and 5 bases at J, with 12 bases in the middle. CDR3 length: 13 amino acids. This chain's CDR3 is CASSEGFKETQYF. The CDR3 DNA reads as TGTGCCAGTAGTGAGGGTTTTAAGGAGACCCAGTACTTC.

The chain employs TRBV19 and TRBJ1-5, with 7 nucleotides matching TRBD1. The V segment lost 10 bases and the J segment 0 bases; nucleotides outside the gene matches: 12. The CDR3 is 16 amino acids. Germline V lookup: CDR1 LNHDA, CDR2 SQIVND (reference sequence). The CDR3 DNA is TGTGCCACCCAAAACGACAGGGAATTTAGCAATCAGCCCCAGCATTTT. Protein: CATQNDREFSNQPQHF.

V is TRBV5-1 and J is TRBJ1-5; 7 bases are shared with TRBD1. The CDR3 runs 19 residues. Looked up from germline, CDR1 is SGHRS and CDR2 is YFSETQ. The junction had 16 bases not matched to a gene; V was cut back by 0 bases and J by 4 bases. The chain's CDR3 is CASSLAPLGQATINQPQHF. CDR3 nucleotide sequence: TGCGCCAGCAGCTTGGCACCCCTAGGACAGGCGACTATAAATCAGCCCCAGCATTTT.

The chain combines TRBV10-2 with TRBJ1-6; TRBD1 agrees at 7 bases. V gave up 7 bases and J gave up 6 bases; unmatched junction bases: 9. Germline V gene lookup returns CDR1 WSHSY and CDR2 SAAADI. This CDR3 has 15 residues. Written as DNA, the CDR3 is TGCGCCAGCATGACAGGGAACGGCATTAATTCACCCCTCCACTTT. Amino acid sequence: CASMTGNGINSPLHF.

The chain employs TRBV6-2 or TRBV6-3 and TRBJ2-7, with TRBD1 identical over 11 bases. The CDR3 loop spans 14 amino acids. Germline CDR1 and CDR2: MNHEY and SVGEGT. The V segment lost 5 bases and the J segment 6 bases; nucleotides outside the gene matches: 6. The DNA of the CDR3 is TGTGCCAGCAGTCGTATGGGGACAGGGGGCGAGCAGTACGTC. It yields the protein CASSRMGTGGEQYV.

V gene TRBV19 combines with J gene TRBJ1-1; 8 bases are shared with TRBD1. The CDR3 contains 15 residues. CDR1 is LNHDA and CDR2 is SQIVND in the germline V gene (reference sequence). The V segment lost 5 bases and the J segment 0 bases; nucleotides outside the gene matches: 5. The CDR3 DNA reads as TGTGCCAGTAGTGCCCGACAGGGGATGAACACTGAAGCTTTCTTT. This codes for CASSARQGMNTEAFF.

The CDR3 DNA reads as TGTGCCAGTATGAGCAGGGTTGGCGGGGAGCTGTTTTTT. Translating it yields CASMSRVGGELFF. The rearrangement links TRBV19 to TRBJ2-2; maybe TRBD1 (5 bases). The CDR3 spans 13 residues. CDR1 is LNHDA and CDR2 is SQIVND in the germline V gene (reference sequence). V lost 7 bases and J 7 bases, leaving 13 bases between the germline ends.

The rearrangement uses TRBV2 and TRBJ1-6; 7 bases line up with TRBD1. V was pared by 2 bases and J by 7 bases, with 2 bases of the junction left unmatched. The CDR3 runs 14 residues. Germline V gene sequence: CDR1 SNHLY, CDR2 FYNNEI. The CDR3 DNA reads TGTGCCAGCAGTGAAATGACAGGGAATTCACCCCTCCACTTT. Its translation: CASSEMTGNSPLHF.